The 32 T cell receptor beta chains below all came from one sample that was sequenced in a study of cytomegalovirus exposure and HLA in healthy donors. Researchers ran the PCR with 60 Vbeta and 13 Jbeta primers. Clones were read by immunoSEQ multiplex PCR, and TCRdb kept only the in-frame ones, dropping some. The sample includes tens of thousands of clones, about two thirds of them seen just once. The source material was PBMCs. The receptors originated from a woman aged 55-69 years in good health and CMV-seropositive.

The rearrangement links TRBV25-1 to TRBJ2-5, with TRBD1 matching over 9 bases. The J call is uncertain, as TRBJ2-7 better fits the DNA end. CDR1 and CDR2 from the germline V gene are MGHDK and SYGVNS. The CDR3 length is 15 residues. The CDR3 DNA is TGTGCCAGCAGTGGGTCCTGGACAGGGGCGTACGAGCAGTACTTC. Translation gives CASSGSWTGAYEQYF.

This clone was observed a single time. This chain uses TRBV10-1 with TRBJ2-7; weak D call: TRBD1 (5 bases). Trimming took off 5 bases at V and 0 bases at J, with 14 bases between the two ends. This CDR3 has 15 residues. Per the germline V gene, CDR1 is WNHNN and CDR2 is SYGVQD (reference sequence). DNA of the CDR3: TGCGCCAGCAGTCCACAGACAGAGAGCTCCTACGAGCAGTACTTC. It yields the protein CASSPQTESSYEQYF.

The chain links TRBV2 to TRBJ1-5; D is possibly TRBD1 (6 bases). Germline V lookup: CDR1 SNHLY, CDR2 FYNNEI. The germline V and J ends were trimmed by 6 bases and 10 bases, with 19 bases remaining between them. CDR3 length: 14 residues. CDR3 protein: CASRFTGSSSPQHF. The CDR3 DNA follows: TGTGCCAGCAGATTCACAGGGTCATCTTCTCCCCAGCATTTT.

The chain has TRBV9 and TRBJ2-5; D is possibly TRBD1 (7 bases). The CDR3 sequence is 17 residues long. V lost 0 bases and J 5 bases, leaving 20 bases between the germline ends. Germline values: CDR1 SGDLS, CDR2 YYNGEE. The chain's CDR3 is CASSVASRGARGETQYF. The CDR3 DNA reads TGTGCCAGCAGCGTAGCTAGCAGGGGGGCCAGGGGTGAGACCCAGTACTTC.

This sequence joins TRBV14 and TRBJ1-2; TRBD1 aligns across 8 bases. This CDR3 contains 17 residues. Germline-derived CDR1 and CDR2 are SGHDN and FVKESK. After removal of 4 bases from V and 2 bases from J, the junction contained 12 bases not matched to a gene. Here the CDR3 DNA reads TGTGCCAGCAGCCCGCATGGCCAGGGGGCCAGGAACTATGGCTACACCTTC. It codes for CASSPHGQGARNYGYTF.

This chain joins TRBV9 and TRBJ1-2, with 8 bases that match TRBD1. V trimming: 3 bases; J trimming: 1 base; junction bases outside the gene matches: 8. The CDR3 is 16 amino acids. The germline gives CDR1 SGDLS, CDR2 YYNGEE. The CDR3 is CASSGGRDRINYGYTF. In nucleotides, the CDR3 is TGTGCCAGCAGCGGAGGAAGGGACAGGATTAACTATGGCTACACCTTC.

The chain combines TRBV7-9 with TRBJ1-4, with 7 bases fitting TRBD1. Germline V gene data show CDR1 as SEHNR and CDR2 as FQNEAQ (reference sequence). The CDR3 extends over 14 amino acids. Losses at the gene ends were 5 bases for V and 8 bases for J; bases not matched to a gene: 8. The CDR3 sequence is CASSPGGTDEKLFF. Written as DNA, the CDR3 is TGTGCCAGCAGCCCGGGCGGGACAGACGAAAAACTGTTTTTT.

The chain joins TRBV19 to TRBJ2-7; weak D call: TRBD2 (5 bases). The CDR3 contains 13 residues. Trimming left V 3 bases short and J 5 bases short, with 11 bases between. Per the germline V gene, CDR1 is LNHDA and CDR2 is SQIVND (reference sequence). The CDR3 here is CASSITEGNEQYF. The CDR3 nucleotides are TGTGCCAGTAGTATCACCGAGGGAAACGAGCAGTACTTC.

The chain employs TRBV4-3 and TRBJ2-2, with 15 nucleotides matching TRBD2. From germline, CDR1 is LGHNA and CDR2 YSLEER. The junction had 10 bases not matched to a gene; V was cut back by 4 bases and J by 1 base. The CDR3 runs 20 residues. The CDR3 DNA sequence: TGCGCCAGCAGCCCGGAACCGGGACTAGCGGGGGGCGGGAACACCGGGGAGCTGTTTTTT. It translates to CASSPEPGLAGGGNTGELFF.

Concerning this clone itself: Distinct nucleotide sequences in the sample also encode this CDR3. The chain couples TRBV7-2 to TRBJ1-1; 8 bases agree with TRBD1. The CDR3 consists of 14 residues. The trim removed 3 bases at V and 1 base at J, leaving 1 base unmatched. Per the germline V gene, CDR1 is SGHTA and CDR2 is FQGNSA. The CDR3 reads CASSLDRANTEAFF. In DNA, the CDR3 is TGTGCCAGCAGCTTGGACAGGGCGAACACTGAAGCTTTCTTT.

The chain is built from TRBV7-2 and TRBJ2-6, with D possibly being TRBD1 (6 bases). Germline V gene lookup returns CDR1 SGHTA and CDR2 FQGNSA. V was clipped by 5 bases and J by 6 bases, with 11 bases between them. The CDR3 runs 14 residues. CDR3 amino acids: CASSADRSANVLTF. The CDR3 DNA sequence: TGTGCCAGCAGCGCCGACAGGTCGGCCAACGTCCTGACTTTC.

V gene TRBV10-1 combines with J gene TRBJ2-1; 7 bases fit TRBD2. This CDR3 is 14 amino acids long. Trimming took 4 bases from V and 4 from J; bases not matched to a gene: 4. Germline CDR1 is WNHNN and CDR2 is SYGVQD (reference sequence). CDR3 protein: CASSGASGYNEQFF. The CDR3 region has the DNA TGCGCCAGCAGTGGGGCTAGCGGATACAATGAGCAGTTCTTC.

The V and J genes are TRBV19 and TRBJ2-6; D might be TRBD1 (5 bases). This CDR3 is built from 15 residues. CDR1 and CDR2 from the germline V gene are LNHDA and SQIVND (reference sequence). The ends were cut back, 7 bases at V and 2 bases at J, with 12 bases in the middle. The CDR3 bases are TGTGCCAGTACCCGGACATCAACTGGGGCCAACGTCCTGACTTTC. Its protein is CASTRTSTGANVLTF.

V gene TRBV28 combines with J gene TRBJ2-1; 12 nucleotides align to TRBD2. The CDR3 runs to 15 residues. J lost 4 bases, V lost 4 bases, and 2 bases had no gene match. Germline V gives CDR1 MDHEN, CDR2 SYDVKM. This CDR3 is CASSSLAGGYNEQFF. CDR3 sequence (DNA): TGTGCCAGCAGTTCTCTAGCGGGGGGGTACAATGAGCAGTTCTTC.

The CDR3 coding sequence is TGTGCCAGCAGCCCAGCGGGCCCGGAGACCCAGTACTTC. This gives the protein CASSPAGPETQYF. This chain uses TRBV7-2 with TRBJ2-5, with D possibly being TRBD2 (6 bases). Germline V CDR1 and CDR2: SGHTA, FQGNSA. This CDR3 is built from 13 residues. Deletions cut 5 bases from V and 5 bases from J, with 12 bases between.

To note about this clone: This specimen includes other DNA sequences encoding the same CDR3. The chain carries TRBV6-5 and TRBJ1-3; no firm D call. Trimming left V 0 bases short and J 2 bases short, with 11 bases between. There are 16 residues in the CDR3. CDR1 is MNHEY, CDR2 SVGAGI, per germline. CDR3 loop: CASSYSYPGPGNTIYF. CDR3 bases: TGTGCCAGCAGTTACTCGTATCCAGGTCCTGGAAACACCATATATTTT.

Details on this clone: One end of the junction is discordant with germline, which a read error may explain. V is TRBV7-9 and J is TRBJ2-7, with D possibly matching TRBD1 (6 bases). Germline lookup yields CDR1 SEHNR and CDR2 FQNEAQ (reference sequence). This CDR3 is 15 amino acids long. The CDR3 here is CSSSSYPTGSYEQYF. The CDR3 DNA is TGTTCCAGCAGCTCATACCCGACAGGTTCCTACGAGCAGTACTTC.

V gene TRBV19 combines with J gene TRBJ1-3, with 9 bases aligning to TRBD1. CDR1 is LNHDA, CDR2 SQIVND, per germline (reference sequence). The length of the CDR3 is 13 residues. With V trimmed by 9 bases and J by 1 base, 1 base remained unmatched. The chain's CDR3 is CASGTGSGNTIYF. In nucleotides, the CDR3 is TGTGCCAGCGGGACAGGGTCTGGAAACACCATATATTTT.

The chain is built from TRBV10-3 and TRBJ1-1; no reliable D call. Germline V gives CDR1 ENHRY, CDR2 SYGVKD. V lost 3 bases to trimming and J lost 2 bases, with 13 bases between them. This CDR3 comprises 15 residues. Written as DNA, the CDR3 is TGTGCCATCAGTGATGGGTTCGGGGAAAACACTGAAGCTTTCTTT. It encodes CAISDGFGENTEAFF.

V and J are TRBV19 and TRBJ2-7; D is perhaps TRBD2 (6 bases). Germline values: CDR1 LNHDA, CDR2 SQIVND (reference sequence). The CDR3 covers 14 residues. With 6 bases removed from V and 0 bases from J, the gap between germline ends came to 12 bases. In nucleotides, the CDR3 is TGTGCCAGTAGCTGGGACTCGTACTCCTACGAGCAGTACTTC. Protein product: CASSWDSYSYEQYF.

This clone was seen a few times. This chain uses TRBV27 with TRBJ2-2; D possibly corresponds to TRBD2 (6 bases). CDR3 length: 15 amino acids. Between the trimmed V and J ends, which lost 3 bases and 5 bases, there was a span of 13 bases. CDR1 and CDR2 (germline): MNHEY, SMNVEV (reference sequence). The CDR3 sequence is CASSFTGAGTGELFF. The CDR3 nucleotides read TGTGCCAGCAGTTTCACTGGGGCGGGAACCGGGGAGCTGTTTTTT.

The chain employs TRBV2 and TRBJ2-7; the match to TRBD2 covers 14 bases. The trim removed 7 bases at V and 7 bases at J, leaving 6 bases unmatched. This CDR3 contains 14 residues. Per germline, CDR1 SNHLY and CDR2 FYNNEI. CDR3 nucleotides: TGTGCCAGCACGTCCGGGACTAGCGGGGGTGAGCAGTACTTC. Protein sequence: CASTSGTSGGEQYF.

This chain joins TRBV28 and TRBJ2-1; TRBD2 matches 12 bases. V shed 6 bases, J shed 7 bases, and the junction held 7 bases outside the gene matches. Germline-derived CDR1 and CDR2 are MDHEN and SYDVKM. The CDR3 totals 15 residues. This CDR3 reads CASSPTSGGRNEQFF. The CDR3 nucleotides read TGTGCCAGCAGCCCGACTAGCGGGGGCCGGAATGAGCAGTTCTTC.

The V and J genes are TRBV30 and TRBJ2-7; D gene unclear. Deletions cut 3 bases from V and 0 bases from J, with 6 bases between. The CDR3 covers 12 residues. Germline-derived CDR1 and CDR2 are GTSNPN and SVGIG (reference sequence). CDR3 bases: TGTGCCTGGAGCTATTACTCCTACGAGCAGTACTTC. It codes for CAWSYYSYEQYF.

In this sample, this clone turned up a few times. One end of the junction does not line up with germline, which may come from a read error. The chain's CDR3 is CSSSFHMNTEAFF. In nucleotides, the CDR3 is TGTTCCAGCAGCTTCCACATGAACACTGAAGCTTTCTTT. The J gene is TRBJ1-1, the V gene TRBV7-9; D is unclear. Looked up from germline, CDR1 is SEHNR and CDR2 is FQNEAQ (reference sequence). This CDR3 spans 13 amino acids.

The chain links TRBV5-1 to TRBJ1-1, with TRBD1 matching over 7 bases. The CDR3 consists of 14 residues. The germline V gene encodes CDR1 SGHRS and CDR2 YFSETQ. After removal of 3 bases from V and 0 bases from J, the junction contained 2 bases not matched to a gene. The chain's CDR3 is CASSSGQMNTEAFF. CDR3 nucleotides: TGCGCCAGCAGCTCGGGACAGATGAACACTGAAGCTTTCTTT.

The V call is TRBV9, the J call TRBJ2-5, with 10 bases matching TRBD1. V lost 0 bases to trimming and J lost 1 base; unmatched junction nucleotides: 3. The CDR3 has 16 residues. Germline values: CDR1 SGDLS, CDR2 YYNGEE. Here the CDR3 DNA reads TGTGCCAGCAGCGTAGAGGGACAGGGGATCCAAGAGACCCAGTACTTC. Its protein product is CASSVEGQGIQETQYF.

This clone was seen a few times. The chain recombines TRBV27 with TRBJ1-1; possibly TRBD1 for D (6 bases). The germline CDR1 and CDR2 sequences are MNHEY and SMNVEV (reference sequence). CDR3 length: 16 amino acids. Trimming stripped 1 base from V and 2 bases from J, with 14 bases between. The CDR3 here is CASSLLGGQVNTEAFF. CDR3 sequence (DNA): TGTGCCAGCAGTTTATTGGGGGGGCAGGTAAACACTGAAGCTTTCTTT.

The CDR3 is CASSLGGTGDLYGYTF. The DNA for the CDR3 is TGTGCCAGCAGCTTAGGCGGGACAGGGGACCTCTATGGCTACACCTTC. The chain joins TRBV5-4 to TRBJ1-2; 10 bases match TRBD1. CDR3 size: 16 residues. Germline V gene data show CDR1 as SGHNT and CDR2 as YYREEE (reference sequence). V dropped 2 bases and J dropped 4; count of bases not matched to a gene: 8.

This clone was observed a handful of times. V gene TRBV10-3 combines with J gene TRBJ2-1, with D unclear. The germline V gene encodes CDR1 ENHRY and CDR2 SYGVKD. The CDR3 sequence is 12 residues long. With 0 bases removed from V and 8 bases from J, the gap between germline ends came to 5 bases. The CDR3 DNA reads as TGTGCCATCAGTGAGTCGCCGGATGAGCAGTTCTTC. It codes for CAISESPDEQFF.

The chain uses TRBV27 and TRBJ2-3; 7 bases line up with TRBD1. The germline gives CDR1 MNHEY, CDR2 SMNVEV (reference sequence). CDR3 size: 15 residues. V lost 4 bases to trimming and J lost 2 bases; unmatched junction nucleotides: 6. Here the CDR3 reads CASSSPGQYTDTQYF. The DNA of the CDR3 is TGTGCCAGCAGTTCGCCGGGACAGTACACAGATACGCAGTATTTT.

The chain has TRBV27 and TRBJ1-3, with D perhaps matching TRBD1 (5 bases). The length of the CDR3 is 15 residues. Trimming stripped 1 base from V and 3 bases from J, with 10 bases between. Germline V gives CDR1 MNHEY, CDR2 SMNVEV (reference sequence). The DNA of the CDR3 is TGTGCCAGCAGTTTATACCCAGGGAATGGAAACACCATATATTTT. The encoded protein is CASSLYPGNGNTIYF.